This TCR beta chain was recovered during a study of technical replicates of blood from several donors. Germline values: CDR1 SGHRS, CDR2 YFSETQ. The V and J ends lost 3 bases and 4 bases, in that order; junction bases with no gene match: 9. This CDR3 region has 15 residues. The table came from immunoSEQ multiplex PCR; TCRdb's copy has only in-frame clones and leaves some out. The sample shows around 80,000 clones, around nine tenths of them seen only once. The TCR sequence derives from a human donor in good health. This chain links TRBV5-1 with TRBJ2-5; 7 bases agree with TRBD1. Sequencing was carried out using T cells isolated from PBMCs. The CDR3 is CASSSSGTAGETQYF. The CDR3 bases are TGCGCCAGCAGCTCATCCGGGACAGCCGGAGAGACCCAGTACTTC.